This TCR beta chain was documented in a study of a mutant IDH1 vaccine in newly diagnosed glioma. The time point is: baseline, week 1 (first vaccination visit). Treatment indicated: pre-vaccination baseline after standard-of-care therapy. The study's findings and limits: It seemed that pseudoprogression was not linked to changes in the top peripheral T cell clonotypes. The occurrence of vaccine-induced immune responses was seen in 80% to 95% of patients.

As for this clone: The target antigen is unknown.

Generated by immunoSEQ multiplex PCR, the TCRdb table keeps only in-frame clones and is missing some. Among around 99,000 clones, 80% were seen once, and the ten largest hold 7.5%. The sample here was PBMCs, taken from a glioma patient treated with radiotherapy, temozolomide or both. This clonotype was sampled from a middle-aged man with glioma.

In nucleotides, the CDR3 is TGTGCCAGCAGCGCACACACAGGGGCAGATACGCAGTATTTT. Translating it yields CASSAHTGADTQYF. J is TRBJ2-3 and V is TRBV7-6; 7 nucleotides agree with TRBD1. V trimming: 5 bases; J trimming: 4 bases; junction bases outside the gene matches: 6. Looked up from germline, CDR1 is SGHVS and CDR2 is FNYEAQ. The CDR3 is 14 residues long.